A selection of T cell receptor beta chains follows, all from one sample in a study of beta chain features in type 1 diabetes. Libraries were prepared by immunoSEQ multiplex PCR; TCRdb keeps only in-frame clonotypes and omits some of them. The profile shows over 300,000 clones, around 7.6% of them singletons. What was sequenced was central memory CD4+ T cells from blood. The receptor source for this set is a woman in her late teens or twenties in good health. Each CDR3 is given with its conserved first and last residue.

J gene,V gene,CDR3 protein
TRBJ2-3,TRBV7-9,CASSLGDLTDTQYF
TRBJ1-5,TRBV4-1,CASSQEAGEVGHQPQHF
TRBJ2-1,TRBV5-1,CASRPRVEFYNEQFF
TRBJ2-5,TRBV2,CASKLTSGRVETQYF
TRBJ2-5,TRBV19,CASSKWLDKETQYF
TRBJ2-3,TRBV5-4,CASSTGLAGGDTQYF
TRBJ2-7,TRBV21-1,CASKGQQKTHNYEQYF
TRBJ2-6,TRBV18,CASSPFGTGISGANVLTF
TRBJ2-1,TRBV9,CASSVVAGQGYANEQFF
TRBJ2-1,TRBV28,CASSGTGASYNEQFF
TRBJ2-1,TRBV11-2,CASSPPGLVPEQFF
TRBJ2-7,TRBV27,CASSLEGLAGGEQYF
TRBJ2-7,TRBV27,CASSFQRQSYEQYF
TRBJ1-3,TRBV6-5,CASSRTGPGNTIYF
TRBJ2-7,TRBV7-2,CASSSFYEQYF
TRBJ1-1,TRBV10-2,CASRLGQGSLNTEAFF
TRBJ1-4,TRBV19,CASRASTGYATKLFF